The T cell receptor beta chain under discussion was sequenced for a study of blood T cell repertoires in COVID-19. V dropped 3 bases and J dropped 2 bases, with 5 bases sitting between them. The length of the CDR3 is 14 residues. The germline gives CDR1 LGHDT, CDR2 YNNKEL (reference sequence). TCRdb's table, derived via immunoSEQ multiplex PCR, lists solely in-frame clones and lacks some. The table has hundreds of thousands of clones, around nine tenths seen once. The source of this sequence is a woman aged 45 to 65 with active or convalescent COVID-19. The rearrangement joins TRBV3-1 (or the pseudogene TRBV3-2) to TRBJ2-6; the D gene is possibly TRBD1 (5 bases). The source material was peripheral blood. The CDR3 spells CASSHRAGANVLTF. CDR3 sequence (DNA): TGTGCCAGCAGCCACAGGGCTGGGGCCAACGTCCTGACTTTC.